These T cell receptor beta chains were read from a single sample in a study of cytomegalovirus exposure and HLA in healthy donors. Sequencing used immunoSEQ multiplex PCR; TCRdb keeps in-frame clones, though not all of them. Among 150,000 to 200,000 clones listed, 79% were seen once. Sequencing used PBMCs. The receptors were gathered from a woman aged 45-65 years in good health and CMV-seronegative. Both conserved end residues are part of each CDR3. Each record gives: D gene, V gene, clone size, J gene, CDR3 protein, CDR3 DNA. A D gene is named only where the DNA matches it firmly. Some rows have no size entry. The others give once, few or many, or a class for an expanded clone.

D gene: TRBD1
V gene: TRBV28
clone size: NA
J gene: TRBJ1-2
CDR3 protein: CASRGGTGNTF
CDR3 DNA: TGTGCCAGCAGGGGAGGGACAGGGAACACCTTC

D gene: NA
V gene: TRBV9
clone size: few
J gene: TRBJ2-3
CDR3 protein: CASSVGGSTDTQYF
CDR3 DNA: TGTGCCAGCAGCGTAGGGGGCTCCACAGATACGCAGTATTTT

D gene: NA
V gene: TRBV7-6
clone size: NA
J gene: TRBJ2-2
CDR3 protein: CASSFNQGIQETGELFF
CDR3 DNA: TGTGCCAGCAGCTTTAACCAGGGGATTCAAGAAACCGGGGAGCTGTTTTTT

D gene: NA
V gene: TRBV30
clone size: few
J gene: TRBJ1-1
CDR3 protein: CAWSVYSNTEAFF
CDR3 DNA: TGTGCCTGGAGTGTGTATTCGAACACTGAAGCTTTCTTT

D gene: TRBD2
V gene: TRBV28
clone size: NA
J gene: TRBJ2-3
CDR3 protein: CASSLYPPGAGGSDTQYF
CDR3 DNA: TGTGCCAGCAGTTTATACCCCCCCGGAGCGGGGGGCTCAGATACGCAGTATTTT

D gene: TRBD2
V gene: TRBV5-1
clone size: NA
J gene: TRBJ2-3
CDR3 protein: CASSPIGAGGLTDTQYF
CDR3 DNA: TGCGCCAGCAGCCCCATAGGAGCGGGAGGTCTGACAGATACGCAGTATTTT

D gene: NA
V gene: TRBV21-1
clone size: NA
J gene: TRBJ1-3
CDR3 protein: CALPRGTGGNTIYF
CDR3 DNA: TGTGCCCTCCCCCGGGGAACTGGTGGAAACACCATATATTTT

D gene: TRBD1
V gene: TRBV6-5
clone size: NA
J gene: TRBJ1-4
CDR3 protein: CASSRQGGNEKLFF
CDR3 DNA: TGTGCCAGCAGCCGACAGGGGGGGAATGAAAAACTGTTTTTT

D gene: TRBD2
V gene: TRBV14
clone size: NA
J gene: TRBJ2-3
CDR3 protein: CASSQAGLAGADTQYF
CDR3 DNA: TGTGCCAGCAGCCAAGCTGGGCTAGCGGGAGCAGATACGCAGTATTTT

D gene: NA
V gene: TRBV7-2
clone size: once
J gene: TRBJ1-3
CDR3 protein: CASSQQGSGNTIYF
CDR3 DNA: TGTGCCAGCAGCCAACAGGGCTCTGGAAACACCATATATTTT

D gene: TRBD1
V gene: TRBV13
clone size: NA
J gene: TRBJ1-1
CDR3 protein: CASSPDRGMRAEAFF
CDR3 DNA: TGTGCCAGCAGCCCGGACAGGGGAATGAGAGCTGAAGCTTTCTTT

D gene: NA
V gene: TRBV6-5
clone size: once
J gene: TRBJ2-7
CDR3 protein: CASSSPGSRTYEQYF
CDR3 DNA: TGTGCCAGCAGTTCTCCAGGGTCTCGAACCTACGAGCAGTACTTC

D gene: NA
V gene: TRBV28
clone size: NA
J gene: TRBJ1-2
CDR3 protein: CASTIQEPNYGYTF
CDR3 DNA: TGTGCCAGCACCATACAGGAACCTAACTATGGCTACACCTTC

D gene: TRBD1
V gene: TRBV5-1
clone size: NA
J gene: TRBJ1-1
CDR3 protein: CASSAGTGEAFF
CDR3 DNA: TGCGCCAGCAGCGCGGGGACAGGGGAAGCTTTCTTT

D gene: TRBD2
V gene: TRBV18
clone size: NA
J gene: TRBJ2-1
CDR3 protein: CASSPLAGDGEQFF
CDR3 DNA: TGTGCCAGCTCACCTCTAGCGGGAGACGGTGAGCAGTTCTTC

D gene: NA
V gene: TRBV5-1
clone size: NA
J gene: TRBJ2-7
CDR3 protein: CASSPVGAYEQYF
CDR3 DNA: TGCGCCAGCAGCCCCGTTGGGGCTTACGAGCAGTACTTC

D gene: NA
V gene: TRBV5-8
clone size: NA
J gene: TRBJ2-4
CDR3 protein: CASVEGAGLLAKNIQYF
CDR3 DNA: TGTGCCAGCGTTGAGGGGGCGGGGCTACTAGCCAAAAACATTCAGTACTTC

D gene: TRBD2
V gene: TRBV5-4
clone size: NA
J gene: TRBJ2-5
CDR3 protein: CASRGASGGKETQYF
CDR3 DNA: TGTGCCAGCAGAGGGGCTAGCGGGGGGAAAGAGACCCAGTACTTC

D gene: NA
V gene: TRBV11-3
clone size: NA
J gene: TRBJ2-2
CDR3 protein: CASSSDTGELFF
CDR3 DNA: TGTGCCAGCTCCTCGGACACCGGGGAGCTGTTTTTT

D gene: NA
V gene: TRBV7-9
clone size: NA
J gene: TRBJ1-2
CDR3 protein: CASSLWAGLDYGYTF
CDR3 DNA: TGTGCCAGCAGCTTATGGGCAGGGCTGGACTATGGCTACACCTTC

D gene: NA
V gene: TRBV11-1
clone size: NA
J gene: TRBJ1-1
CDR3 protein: CASSAHQLNTEAFF
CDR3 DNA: TGTGCCAGCAGCGCCCACCAGTTGAACACTGAAGCTTTCTTT

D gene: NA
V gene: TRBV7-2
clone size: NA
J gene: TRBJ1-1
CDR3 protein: CASSLERRAPGAFF
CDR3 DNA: TGTGCCAGCAGCTTAGAACGGAGGGCCCCCGGAGCTTTCTTT

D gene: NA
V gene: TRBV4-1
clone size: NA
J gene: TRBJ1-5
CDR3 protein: CASSQVGQGNQPQHF
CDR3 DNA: TGCGCCAGCAGCCAAGTAGGGCAGGGGAATCAGCCCCAGCATTTT

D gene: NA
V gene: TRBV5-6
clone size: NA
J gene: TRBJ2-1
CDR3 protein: CASSLVGGAWNYEQFF
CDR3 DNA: TGTGCCAGCAGCTTGGTTGGGGGGGCTTGGAACTATGAGCAGTTCTTC

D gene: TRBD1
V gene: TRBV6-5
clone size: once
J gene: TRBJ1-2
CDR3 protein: CASSSGGGAFYGYTF
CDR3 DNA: TGTGCCAGCAGTTCCGGAGGGGGCGCTTTCTATGGCTACACCTTC

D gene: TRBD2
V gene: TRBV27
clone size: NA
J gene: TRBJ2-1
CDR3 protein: CASSFFGRANIGNEQFF
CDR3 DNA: TGTGCCAGCAGTTTTTTCGGGAGGGCCAATATTGGAAATGAGCAGTTCTTC

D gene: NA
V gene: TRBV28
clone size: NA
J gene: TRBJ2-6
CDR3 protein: CASSRHRAGANVLTF
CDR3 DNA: TGTGCCAGCAGCCGCCACAGAGCTGGGGCCAACGTCCTGACTTTC

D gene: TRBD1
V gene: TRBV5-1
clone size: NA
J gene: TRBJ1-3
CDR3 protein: CASSLDRQGPGNTIYF
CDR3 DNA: TGCGCCAGCAGCCTAGACCGACAGGGCCCAGGAAACACCATATATTTT

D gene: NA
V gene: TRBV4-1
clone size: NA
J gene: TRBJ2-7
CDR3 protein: CASSPGSSYEQYF
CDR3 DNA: TGCGCCAGCAGCCCGGGGAGCTCCTACGAGCAGTACTTC

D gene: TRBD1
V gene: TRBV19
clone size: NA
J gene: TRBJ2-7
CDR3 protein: CASRGPGQGLEQYF
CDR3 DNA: TGTGCCAGTAGAGGCCCGGGACAGGGCCTTGAGCAGTACTTC

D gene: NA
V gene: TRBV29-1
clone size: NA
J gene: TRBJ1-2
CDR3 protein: CSVVGGNYGYTF
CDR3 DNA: TGCAGCGTTGTAGGGGGAAACTATGGCTACACCTTC

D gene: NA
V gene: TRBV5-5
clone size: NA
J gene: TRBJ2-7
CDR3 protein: CASSLALNEQYF
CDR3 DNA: TGTGCCAGCAGCTTGGCACTGAACGAGCAGTACTTC

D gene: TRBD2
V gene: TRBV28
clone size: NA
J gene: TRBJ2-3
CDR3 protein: CASSLGIAGGTDTQYF
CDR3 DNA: TGTGCCAGCAGTTTAGGGATAGCGGGGGGTACAGATACGCAGTATTTT

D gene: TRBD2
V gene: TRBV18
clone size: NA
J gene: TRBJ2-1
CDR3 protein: CASSPVLAGGDNEQFF
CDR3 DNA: TGTGCCAGCTCACCCGTCCTAGCGGGGGGGGACAATGAGCAGTTCTTC

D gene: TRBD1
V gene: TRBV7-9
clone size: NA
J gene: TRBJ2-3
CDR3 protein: CASSLYGQGKSDTQYF
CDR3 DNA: TGTGCCAGCAGCTTATACGGACAGGGGAAGTCAGATACGCAGTATTTT

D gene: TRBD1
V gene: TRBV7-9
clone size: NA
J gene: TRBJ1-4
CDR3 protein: CASSLAKQGGNEKLFF
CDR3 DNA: TGTGCCAGCAGCTTAGCGAAACAGGGGGGGAATGAAAAACTGTTTTTT

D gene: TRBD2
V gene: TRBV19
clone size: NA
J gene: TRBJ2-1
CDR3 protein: CASSVGLAGARDEQFF
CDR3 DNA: TGTGCCAGTAGTGTAGGACTAGCGGGAGCTCGGGATGAGCAGTTCTTC

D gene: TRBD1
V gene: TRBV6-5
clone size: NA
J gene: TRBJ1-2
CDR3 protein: CASSEGGTGAGYTF
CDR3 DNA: TGTGCCAGCAGTGAAGGTGGGACAGGCGCTGGCTACACCTTC

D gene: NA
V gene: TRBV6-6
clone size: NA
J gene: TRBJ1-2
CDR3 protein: CASSNKQGFGGYTF
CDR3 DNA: TGTGCCAGCAGTAATAAACAGGGCTTCGGTGGCTACACCTTC

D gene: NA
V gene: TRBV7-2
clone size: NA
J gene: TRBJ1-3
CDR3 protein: CASSLMTHQEGGNTIYF
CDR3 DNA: TGTGCCAGCAGCTTAATGACACACCAAGAAGGCGGAAACACCATATATTTT

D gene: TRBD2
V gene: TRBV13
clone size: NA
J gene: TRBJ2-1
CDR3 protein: CASSTSGSPYNEQFF
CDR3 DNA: TGTGCCAGCAGTACGAGCGGGAGCCCCTACAATGAGCAGTTCTTC

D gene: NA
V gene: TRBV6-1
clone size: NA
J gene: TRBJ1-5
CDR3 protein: CASSVDQPQHF
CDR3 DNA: TGTGCCAGCAGTGTAGATCAGCCCCAGCATTTT

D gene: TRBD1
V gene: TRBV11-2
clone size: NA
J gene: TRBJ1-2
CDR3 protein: CASSLVTGTERYGYTF
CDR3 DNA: TGTGCCAGCAGCTTAGTTACCGGGACAGAGCGCTATGGCTACACCTTC

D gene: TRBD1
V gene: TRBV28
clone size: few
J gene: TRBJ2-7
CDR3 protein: CASAPTGTGQGEQYF
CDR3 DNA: TGTGCCAGCGCTCCTACCGGGACAGGGCAGGGCGAGCAGTACTTC

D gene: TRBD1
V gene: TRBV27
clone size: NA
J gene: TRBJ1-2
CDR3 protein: CASSLSRGQGSGYTF
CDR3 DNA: TGTGCCAGCAGTTTATCCCGGGGACAGGGGTCTGGCTACACCTTC

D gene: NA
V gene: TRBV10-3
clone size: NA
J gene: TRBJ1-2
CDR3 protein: CAIKNPDSYGYTF
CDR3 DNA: TGTGCCATCAAAAACCCGGACAGCTATGGCTACACCTTC

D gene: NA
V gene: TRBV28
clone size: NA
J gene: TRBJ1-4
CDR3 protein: CASSLGPGGAPEKLFF
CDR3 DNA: TGTGCCAGCAGTTTGGGGCCGGGGGGCGCCCCGGAAAAACTGTTTTTT

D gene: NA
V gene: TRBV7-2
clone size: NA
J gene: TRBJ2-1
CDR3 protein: CASSLAYRDEQFF
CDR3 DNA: TGTGCCAGCAGCTTAGCGTACCGAGATGAGCAGTTCTTC

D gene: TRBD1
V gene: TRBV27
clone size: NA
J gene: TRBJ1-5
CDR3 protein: CASRRTGSNQPQHF
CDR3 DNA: TGTGCCAGCAGACGGACAGGGAGTAATCAGCCCCAGCATTTT

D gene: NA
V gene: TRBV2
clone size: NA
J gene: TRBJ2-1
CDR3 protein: CASRDITPYNEQFF
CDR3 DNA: TGTGCCAGCAGGGACATCACCCCCTACAATGAGCAGTTCTTC

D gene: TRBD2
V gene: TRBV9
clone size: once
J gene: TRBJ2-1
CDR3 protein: CASSSPGLANHEQFF
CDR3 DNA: TGTGCCAGCAGCTCTCCGGGACTAGCTAACCATGAGCAGTTCTTC

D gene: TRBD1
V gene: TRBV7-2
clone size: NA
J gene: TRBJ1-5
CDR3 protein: CASSYDRGTSNQPQHF
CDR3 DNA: TGTGCCAGCAGCTACGACAGGGGCACGAGCAATCAGCCCCAGCATTTT

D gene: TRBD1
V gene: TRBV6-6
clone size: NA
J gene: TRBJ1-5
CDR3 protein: CASSPGQGQAQHF
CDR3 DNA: TGTGCCAGCAGTCCCGGACAGGGGCAGGCCCAGCATTTT

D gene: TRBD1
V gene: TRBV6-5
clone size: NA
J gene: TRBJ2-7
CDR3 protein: CASSRQGGSYEQYF
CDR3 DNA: TGTGCCAGCAGCCGACAGGGCGGCTCCTACGAGCAGTACTTC

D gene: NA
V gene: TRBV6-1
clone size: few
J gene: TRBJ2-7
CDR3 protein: CASTIGVGSYEQYF
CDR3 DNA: TGTGCCAGCACGATCGGGGTGGGATCCTACGAGCAGTACTTC

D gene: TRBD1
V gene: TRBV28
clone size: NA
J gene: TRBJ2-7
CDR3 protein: CASRFRDRGQGEQYF
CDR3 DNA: TGTGCCAGCAGATTCCGGGACAGGGGGCAGGGCGAGCAGTACTTC

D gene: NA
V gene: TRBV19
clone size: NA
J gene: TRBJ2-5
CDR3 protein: CASSIAGTQQETQYF
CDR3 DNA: TGTGCCAGTAGTATAGCCGGGACACAGCAAGAGACCCAGTACTTC